This entry concerns a single TCR beta chain. Its specificity is not known. The primer mix had 60 Vbeta and 13 Jbeta primers. The data were produced by immunoSEQ multiplex PCR, yet TCRdb's version contains in-frame clones alone and is incomplete. The sample shows fewer than 150,000 clones, around 69% of them seen only once. This sample was taken from a study of cytomegalovirus exposure and HLA in healthy donors. Study-level findings and limits: When the data were analyzed later, several of the most significant clusters appeared to be linked to common viral pathogens.

Material for sequencing was PBMCs. The sequence was obtained from a woman aged 40 to 49 in good health and CMV-seropositive.

Written as DNA, the CDR3 is TGCGCCAGCAGCAGAGCGGGGGGTTACAATGAGCAGTTCTTC. Protein product: CASSRAGGYNEQFF. The genes are TRBV5-1 and TRBJ2-1, with 9 bases that match TRBD2. The germline V gene has CDR1 SGHRS and CDR2 YFSETQ. The CDR3 consists of 14 residues. V gave up 4 bases and J gave up 4 bases; unmatched junction bases: 3. Complete variable domain (other parts from reference TRBV5-1 and TRBJ2-1): KAGVTQTPRYLIKTRGQQVTLSCSPISGHRSVSWYQQTPGQGLQFLFEYFSETQRNKGNFPGRFSGRQFSNSRSEMNVSTLELGDSALYLCASSRAGGYNEQFFGPGTRLTVL.